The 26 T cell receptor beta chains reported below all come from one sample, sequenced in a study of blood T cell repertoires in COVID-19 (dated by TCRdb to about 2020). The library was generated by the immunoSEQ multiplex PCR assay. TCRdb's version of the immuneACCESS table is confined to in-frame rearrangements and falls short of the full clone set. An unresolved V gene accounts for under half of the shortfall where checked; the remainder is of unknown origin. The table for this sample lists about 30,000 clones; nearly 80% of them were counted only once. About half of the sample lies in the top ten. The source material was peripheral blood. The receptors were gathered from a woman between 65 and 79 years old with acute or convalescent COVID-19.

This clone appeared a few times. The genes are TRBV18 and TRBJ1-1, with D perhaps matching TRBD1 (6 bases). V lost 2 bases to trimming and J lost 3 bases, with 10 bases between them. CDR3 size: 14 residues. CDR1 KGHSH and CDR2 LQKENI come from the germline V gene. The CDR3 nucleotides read TGTGCCAGCTCACCAGCAGGGGTGTACACTGAAGCTTTCTTT. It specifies CASSPAGVYTEAFF. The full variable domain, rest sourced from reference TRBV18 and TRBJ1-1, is NAGVMQNPRHLVRRRGQEARLRCSPMKGHSHVYWYRQLPEEGLKFMVYLQKENIIDESGMPKERFSAEFPKEGPSILRIQQVVRGDSAAYFCASSPAGVYTEAFFGQGTRLTVV.

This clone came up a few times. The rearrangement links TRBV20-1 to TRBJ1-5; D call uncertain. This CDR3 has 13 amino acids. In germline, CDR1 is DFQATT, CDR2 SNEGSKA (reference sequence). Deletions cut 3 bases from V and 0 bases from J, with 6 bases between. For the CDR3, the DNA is TGCAGTGCTAGTGCCCATAGCAATCAGCCCCAGCATTTT. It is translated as CSASAHSNQPQHF.

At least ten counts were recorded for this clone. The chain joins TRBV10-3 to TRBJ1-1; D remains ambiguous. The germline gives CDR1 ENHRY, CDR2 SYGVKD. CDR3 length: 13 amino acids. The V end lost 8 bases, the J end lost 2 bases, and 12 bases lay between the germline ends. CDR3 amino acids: CAIDLGRNTEAFF. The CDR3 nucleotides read TGTGCCATCGACTTGGGGAGAAACACTGAAGCTTTCTTT.

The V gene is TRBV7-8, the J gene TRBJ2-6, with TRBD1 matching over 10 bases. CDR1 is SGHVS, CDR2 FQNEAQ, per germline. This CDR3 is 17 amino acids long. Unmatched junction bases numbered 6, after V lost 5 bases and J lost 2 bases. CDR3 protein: CASSPQGTGAGANVLTF. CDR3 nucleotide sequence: TGTGCCAGCAGCCCCCAGGGGACAGGGGCTGGGGCCAACGTCCTGACTTTC. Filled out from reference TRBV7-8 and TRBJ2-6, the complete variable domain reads GAGVSQSPRYKVAKRGQDVALRCDPISGHVSLFWYQQALGQGPEFLTYFQNEAQLDKSGLPSDRFFAERPEGSVSTLKIQRTQQEDSAVYLCASSPQGTGAGANVLTFGAGSRLTVL.

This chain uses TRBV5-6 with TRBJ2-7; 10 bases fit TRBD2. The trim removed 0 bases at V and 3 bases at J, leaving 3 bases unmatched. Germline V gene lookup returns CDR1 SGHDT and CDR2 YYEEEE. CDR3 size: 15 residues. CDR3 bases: TGTGCCAGCAGCTTGGGGCTAGCGGGAGACTACGAGCAGTACTTC. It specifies CASSLGLAGDYEQYF.

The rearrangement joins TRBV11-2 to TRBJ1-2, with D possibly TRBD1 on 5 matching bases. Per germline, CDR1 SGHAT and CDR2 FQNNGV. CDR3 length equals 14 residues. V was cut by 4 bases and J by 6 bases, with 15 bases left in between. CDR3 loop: CASSSSFRGNGYTF. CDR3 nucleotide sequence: TGTGCCAGCAGCTCTAGCTTTCGGGGGAATGGCTACACCTTC. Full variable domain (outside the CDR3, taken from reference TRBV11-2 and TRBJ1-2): EAGVAQSPRYKIIEKRQSVAFWCNPISGHATLYWYQQILGQGPKLLIQFQNNGVVDDSQLPKDRFSAERLKGVDSTLKIQPAKLEDSAVYLCASSSSFRGNGYTFGSGTRLTVV.

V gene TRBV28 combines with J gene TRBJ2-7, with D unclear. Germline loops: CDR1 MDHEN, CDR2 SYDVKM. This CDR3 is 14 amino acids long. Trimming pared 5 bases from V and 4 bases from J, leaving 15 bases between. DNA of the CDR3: TGTGCCAGCAGTCCCCCGCGCCCCCCTTACGAGCAGTACTTC. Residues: CASSPPRPPYEQYF. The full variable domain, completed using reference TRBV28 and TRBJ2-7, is DVKVTQSSRYLVKRTGEKVFLECVQDMDHENMFWYRQDPGLGLRLIYFSYDVKMKEKGDIPEGYSVSREKKERFSLILESASTNQTSMYLCASSPPRPPYEQYFGPGTRLTVT.

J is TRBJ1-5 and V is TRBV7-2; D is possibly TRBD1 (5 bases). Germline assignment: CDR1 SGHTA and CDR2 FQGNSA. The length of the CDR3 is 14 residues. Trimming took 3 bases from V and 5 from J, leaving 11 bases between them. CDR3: CASSFGAGYQPQHF. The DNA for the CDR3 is TGTGCCAGCAGCTTTGGGGCAGGGTATCAGCCCCAGCATTTT.

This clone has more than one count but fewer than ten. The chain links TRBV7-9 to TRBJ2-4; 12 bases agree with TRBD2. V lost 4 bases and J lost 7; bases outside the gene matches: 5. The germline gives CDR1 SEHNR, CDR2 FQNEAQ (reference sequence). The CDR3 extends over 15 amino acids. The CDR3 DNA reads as TGTGCCAGCAGCTCGACGACTAGCGGGAGTAACATTCAGTACTTC. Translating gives CASSSTTSGSNIQYF. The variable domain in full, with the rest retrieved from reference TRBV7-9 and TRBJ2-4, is DTGVSQNPRHKITKRGQNVTFRCDPISEHNRLYWYRQTLGQGPEFLTYFQNEAQLEKSRLLSDRFSAERPKGSFSTLEIQRTEQGDSAMYLCASSSTTSGSNIQYFGAGTRLSVL.

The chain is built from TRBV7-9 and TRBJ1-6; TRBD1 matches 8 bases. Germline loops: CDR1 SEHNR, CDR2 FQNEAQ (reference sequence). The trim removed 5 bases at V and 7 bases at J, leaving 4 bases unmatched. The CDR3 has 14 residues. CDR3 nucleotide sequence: TGTGCCAGCAGCATTGGACAGGGAAATTCACCCCTCCACTTT. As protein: CASSIGQGNSPLHF.

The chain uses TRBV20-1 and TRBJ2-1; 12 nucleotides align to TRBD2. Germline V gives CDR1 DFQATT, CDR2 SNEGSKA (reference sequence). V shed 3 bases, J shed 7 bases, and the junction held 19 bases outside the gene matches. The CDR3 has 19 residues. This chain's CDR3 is CSASGEASGGGGRKNEQFF. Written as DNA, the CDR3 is TGCAGTGCTAGTGGCGAGGCTAGCGGGGGGGGAGGAAGGAAAAATGAGCAGTTCTTC.

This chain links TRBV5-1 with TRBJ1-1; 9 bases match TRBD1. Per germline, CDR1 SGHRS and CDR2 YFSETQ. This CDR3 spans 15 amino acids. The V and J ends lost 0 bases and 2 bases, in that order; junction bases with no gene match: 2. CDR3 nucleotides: TGCGCCAGCAGCTTGGACACAGGGGGCAACACTGAAGCTTTCTTT. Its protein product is CASSLDTGGNTEAFF.

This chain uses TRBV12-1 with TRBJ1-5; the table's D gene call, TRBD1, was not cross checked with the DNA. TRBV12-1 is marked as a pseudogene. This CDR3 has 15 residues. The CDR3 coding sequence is TGTGCCAGCAGCTTCCACAGGGGAATCAATCAGCCCCAGCATTTT. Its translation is CASSFHRGINQPQHF.

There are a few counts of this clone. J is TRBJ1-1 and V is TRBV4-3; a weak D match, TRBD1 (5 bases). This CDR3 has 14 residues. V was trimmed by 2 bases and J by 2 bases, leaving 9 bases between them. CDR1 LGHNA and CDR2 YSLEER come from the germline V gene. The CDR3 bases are TGCGCCAGCAGCCAACCAGGACAAAACACTGAAGCTTTCTTT. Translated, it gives CASSQPGQNTEAFF.

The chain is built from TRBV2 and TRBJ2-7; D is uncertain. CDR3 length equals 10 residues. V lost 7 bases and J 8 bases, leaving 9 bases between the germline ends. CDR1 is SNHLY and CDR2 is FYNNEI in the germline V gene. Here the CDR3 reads CASTLGQQYF. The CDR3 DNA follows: TGTGCCAGCACCCTTGGGCAGCAGTACTTC.

CDR3 DNA: TGTGCCAGCAGCGTAGAGGGGGCGAGGACCGGGGAGCTGTTTTTT. Translated, it gives CASSVEGARTGELFF. V is TRBV9 and J is TRBJ2-2; TRBD1 matches 7 bases. From germline, CDR1 is SGDLS and CDR2 YYNGEE. With 0 bases clipped from V and 5 bases from J, the junction kept 4 bases outside the gene matches. The length of the CDR3 is 15 residues.

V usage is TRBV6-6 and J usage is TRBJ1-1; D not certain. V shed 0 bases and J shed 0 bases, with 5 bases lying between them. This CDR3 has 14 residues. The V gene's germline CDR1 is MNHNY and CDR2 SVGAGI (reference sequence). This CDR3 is CASSYSFMNTEAFF. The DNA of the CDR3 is TGTGCCAGCAGTTACTCCTTTATGAACACTGAAGCTTTCTTT.

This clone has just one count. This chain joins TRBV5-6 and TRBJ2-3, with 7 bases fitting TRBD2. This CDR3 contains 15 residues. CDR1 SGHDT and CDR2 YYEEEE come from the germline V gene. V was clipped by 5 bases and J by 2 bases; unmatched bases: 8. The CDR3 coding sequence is TGTGCCAGCAGTTGGGGGGGACGGGACACAGATACGCAGTATTTT. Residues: CASSWGGRDTDTQYF.

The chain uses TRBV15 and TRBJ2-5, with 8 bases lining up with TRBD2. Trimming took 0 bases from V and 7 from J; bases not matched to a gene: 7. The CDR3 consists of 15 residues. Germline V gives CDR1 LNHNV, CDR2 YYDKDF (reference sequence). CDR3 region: CATSRERTSLGTQYF. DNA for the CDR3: TGTGCCACCAGCAGAGAAAGGACTAGCTTGGGGACCCAGTACTTC.

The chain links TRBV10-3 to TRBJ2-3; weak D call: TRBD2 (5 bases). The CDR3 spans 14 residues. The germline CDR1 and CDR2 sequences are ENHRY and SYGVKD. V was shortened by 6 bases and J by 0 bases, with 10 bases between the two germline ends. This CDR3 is CAISMAGSTDTQYF. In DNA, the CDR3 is TGTGCCATCAGCATGGCGGGTAGCACAGATACGCAGTATTTT.

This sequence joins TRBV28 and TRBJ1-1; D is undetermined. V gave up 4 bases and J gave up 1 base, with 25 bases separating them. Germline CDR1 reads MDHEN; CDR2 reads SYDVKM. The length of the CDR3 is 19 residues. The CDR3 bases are TGTGCCAGCAGTTCTCACCAGGTCCTCTCCATCGGGGAGAACACTGAAGCTTTCTTT. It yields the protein CASSSHQVLSIGENTEAFF. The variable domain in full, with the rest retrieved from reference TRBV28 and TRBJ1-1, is DVKVTQSSRYLVKRTGEKVFLECVQDMDHENMFWYRQDPGLGLRLIYFSYDVKMKEKGDIPEGYSVSREKKERFSLILESASTNQTSMYLCASSSHQVLSIGENTEAFFGQGTRLTVV.

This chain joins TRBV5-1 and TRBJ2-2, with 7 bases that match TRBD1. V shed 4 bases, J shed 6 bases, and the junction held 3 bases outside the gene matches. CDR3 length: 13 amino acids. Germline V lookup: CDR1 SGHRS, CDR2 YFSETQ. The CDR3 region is CASSLDRAGELFF. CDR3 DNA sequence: TGCGCCAGCAGCCTCGACAGGGCCGGGGAGCTGTTTTTT.

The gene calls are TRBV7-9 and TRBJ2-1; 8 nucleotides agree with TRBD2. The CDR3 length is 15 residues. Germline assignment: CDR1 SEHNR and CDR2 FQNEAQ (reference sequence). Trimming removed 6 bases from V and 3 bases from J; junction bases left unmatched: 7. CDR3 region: CASSPRLASYNEQFF. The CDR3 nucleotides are TGTGCCAGCAGTCCACGACTAGCGAGCTACAATGAGCAGTTCTTC.

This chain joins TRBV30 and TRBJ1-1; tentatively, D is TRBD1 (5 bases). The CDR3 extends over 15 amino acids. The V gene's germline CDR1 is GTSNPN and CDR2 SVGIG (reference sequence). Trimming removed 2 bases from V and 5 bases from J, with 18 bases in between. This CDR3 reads CAWSKGQREWTEAFF. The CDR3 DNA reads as TGTGCCTGGAGTAAGGGGCAAAGGGAATGGACTGAAGCTTTCTTT.

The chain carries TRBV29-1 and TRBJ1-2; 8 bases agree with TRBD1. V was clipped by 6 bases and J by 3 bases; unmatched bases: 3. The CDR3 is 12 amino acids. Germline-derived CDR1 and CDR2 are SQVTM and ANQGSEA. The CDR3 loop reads CSVHRGDYGYTF. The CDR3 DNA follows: TGCAGCGTCCACAGGGGGGACTATGGCTACACCTTC.

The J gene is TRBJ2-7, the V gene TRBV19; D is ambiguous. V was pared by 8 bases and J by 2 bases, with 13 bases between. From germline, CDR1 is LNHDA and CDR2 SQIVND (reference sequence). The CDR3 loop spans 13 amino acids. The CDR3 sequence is CASSNRRTYEQYF. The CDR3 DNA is TGTGCCAGTTCCAACCGCAGGACCTACGAGCAGTACTTC. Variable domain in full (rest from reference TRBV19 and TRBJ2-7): DGGITQSPKYLFRKEGQNVTLSCEQNLNHDAMYWYRQDPGQGLRLIYYSQIVNDFQKGDIAEGYSVSREKKESFPLTVTSAQKNPTAFYLCASSNRRTYEQYFGPGTRLTVT.